Here is one T cell receptor beta chain with its context. There is no known antigen for this receptor. No per-base quality is available; no much larger clone lies one base away. V is reduced by 5 bases and J by 6 bases, leaving a spacing of 9 bases between them. Including cysteine and phenylalanine, the CDR3 has 12 amino acids. The entry retains the CDR3 DNA only, 36 bases that are in frame from base 1. The germline V gene gives CDR1 as SGHAT and CDR2 as FQNNGV. To demonstrate the VDJtools post-analysis software, the study profiled TCR beta repertoires from the peripheral blood of about 13 young patients with multiple sclerosis. The multiple sclerosis patients were children and adolescents ranging in age from about 6 to 17 years. Library prep was done by PCR. Sequenced on an Illumina HiSeq 2500. To reduce PCR and sequencing biases, unique molecular identifiers were built into the TCR beta cDNA libraries. Some 500,000 cDNA molecules were obtained per 1 to 10 million input T cells, so each molecule approximated one T cell. Patient libraries were prepared and sequenced with the same protocol used for the earlier healthy control dataset. Within a given batch, samples were prepared together, multiplexed and sequenced on the same HiSeq lane. On the study's bioinformatics: Raw barcoded reads were processed with MIGEC, and single-read molecular identifier groups were discarded before consensus assembly and CDR3 extraction. VDJtools was used for post-analysis of the clonotype tables, and diversity was normalized by down-sampling every dataset to the size of the smallest sample. In repertoire overlap clustering, CDR3 amino acid sequences, but not nucleotide sequences, were matched to correct batch-related cross-sample contamination. Starting from the raw public reads, TCRdb applied fastp trimming at Q25, assembled clones with MiXCR and retained in-frame beta chains. Entries are consolidated by CDR3 protein sequence, retaining the most common genes and DNA. Clone size and V and J calls follow TCRdb, not the original study. This sample gives 650,000 to 900,000 distinct CDR3 sequences in total; roughly 50% of them show up just once. The ten largest clonotypes hold roughly 4.9% of the sample.

This specimen comes from a study of post-analysis software for immune sequencing data (dated by TCRdb to about 2015). Regarding the complete study: Disease courses on record covered relapsing-remitting, secondary progressive and progressive-relapsing multiple sclerosis, though some patients had no subtype annotation. The multiple sclerosis patient repertoires were compared with 11 previously published healthy control repertoires from donors aged 6 to 25 years. A subset of samples was prepared in parallel using single-end sample barcoding, then pooled and co-amplified after Illumina adapter ligation.

General conclusions and limits of the study: Direct clustering with F measure showed strong co-clustering of samples prepared in the same batch, prompting a batch-effect correction. The multiple sclerosis patient group was slightly younger than the control group. Multiple sclerosis patients had significantly lower normalized Chao1 diversity than controls, a result that suggests substantial peripheral T-cell clonal expansion. Significantly higher frequencies in patients than in controls were found for five or six TRBV segments, including TRBV5-6, TRBV5-1 and TRBV20-1.

This sequence was found in a girl under 18 with multiple sclerosis. The sequence is built from TRBV11-2 and TRBJ2-3, with no confidently assigned D gene. Material for sequencing was blood. The nucleotide sequence is TGTGCCAGCAGCCGGGCGTGGGATACGCAGTATTTT. It translates to CASSRAWDTQYF.